This note documents a single T cell receptor (beta chain) sequence. What it binds is unknown. This sample is drawn from a study of siplizumab effects on memory and regulatory T cells. Study-wide results and caveats: Major contributors to the alloresponse seemed to be naive T cells, which also appeared more diverse than memory cells.

The method was immunoSEQ multiplex PCR; TCRdb's version includes in-frame clones alone and lacks a portion of them. The sample contains 100,000 or so clones, 94% of which appear only once. V was clipped by 2 bases and J by 2 bases, with 7 bases between them. The CDR3 is 15 residues long. Germline V gives CDR1 MNHEY, CDR2 SVGAGI. The chain combines TRBV6-5 with TRBJ2-6; D might be TRBD2 (6 bases). The sequence was collected from a human donor in good health. Sequencing input: Tregs sorted from blood. The CDR3: CASSYGGAGANVLTF. For the CDR3, the DNA is TGTGCCAGCAGTTACGGAGGGGCTGGGGCCAACGTCCTGACTTTC.